The sequence of this TCR beta chain was determined in a study of neoadjuvant nivolumab and ipilimumab in lung cancer. Points from the study as a whole: Only two of four nivolumab-treated tumors gained richness and clonality by surgery. A small number of samples were TCR sequenced. Resected-tumor TCR richness correlated positively with pretherapy blood richness.

Produced via immunoSEQ multiplex PCR; TCRdb's table is partial and in-frame only. Of 26,000 or so clones detected, 83% appear once; the ten largest clones hold around 5%. Note on this clone: Its antigen is currently unknown.

Germline values: CDR1 MNHNS, CDR2 SASEGT. CDR3 length equals 14 residues. V lost 5 bases to trimming and J lost 12 bases; unmatched junction nucleotides: 14. The genes are TRBV6-1 and TRBJ1-2; 8 bases fit TRBD1. The source material was tumor tissue, sampled after neoadjuvant nivolumab, alone or with ipilimumab, at or shortly before surgery. The receptor was isolated from an adult with non-small cell lung cancer. The CDR3 DNA reads TGTGCCAGCAGTCCTCAAGCCACAGGGGGTCTTAACACCTTC. Translated, it gives CASSPQATGGLNTF.